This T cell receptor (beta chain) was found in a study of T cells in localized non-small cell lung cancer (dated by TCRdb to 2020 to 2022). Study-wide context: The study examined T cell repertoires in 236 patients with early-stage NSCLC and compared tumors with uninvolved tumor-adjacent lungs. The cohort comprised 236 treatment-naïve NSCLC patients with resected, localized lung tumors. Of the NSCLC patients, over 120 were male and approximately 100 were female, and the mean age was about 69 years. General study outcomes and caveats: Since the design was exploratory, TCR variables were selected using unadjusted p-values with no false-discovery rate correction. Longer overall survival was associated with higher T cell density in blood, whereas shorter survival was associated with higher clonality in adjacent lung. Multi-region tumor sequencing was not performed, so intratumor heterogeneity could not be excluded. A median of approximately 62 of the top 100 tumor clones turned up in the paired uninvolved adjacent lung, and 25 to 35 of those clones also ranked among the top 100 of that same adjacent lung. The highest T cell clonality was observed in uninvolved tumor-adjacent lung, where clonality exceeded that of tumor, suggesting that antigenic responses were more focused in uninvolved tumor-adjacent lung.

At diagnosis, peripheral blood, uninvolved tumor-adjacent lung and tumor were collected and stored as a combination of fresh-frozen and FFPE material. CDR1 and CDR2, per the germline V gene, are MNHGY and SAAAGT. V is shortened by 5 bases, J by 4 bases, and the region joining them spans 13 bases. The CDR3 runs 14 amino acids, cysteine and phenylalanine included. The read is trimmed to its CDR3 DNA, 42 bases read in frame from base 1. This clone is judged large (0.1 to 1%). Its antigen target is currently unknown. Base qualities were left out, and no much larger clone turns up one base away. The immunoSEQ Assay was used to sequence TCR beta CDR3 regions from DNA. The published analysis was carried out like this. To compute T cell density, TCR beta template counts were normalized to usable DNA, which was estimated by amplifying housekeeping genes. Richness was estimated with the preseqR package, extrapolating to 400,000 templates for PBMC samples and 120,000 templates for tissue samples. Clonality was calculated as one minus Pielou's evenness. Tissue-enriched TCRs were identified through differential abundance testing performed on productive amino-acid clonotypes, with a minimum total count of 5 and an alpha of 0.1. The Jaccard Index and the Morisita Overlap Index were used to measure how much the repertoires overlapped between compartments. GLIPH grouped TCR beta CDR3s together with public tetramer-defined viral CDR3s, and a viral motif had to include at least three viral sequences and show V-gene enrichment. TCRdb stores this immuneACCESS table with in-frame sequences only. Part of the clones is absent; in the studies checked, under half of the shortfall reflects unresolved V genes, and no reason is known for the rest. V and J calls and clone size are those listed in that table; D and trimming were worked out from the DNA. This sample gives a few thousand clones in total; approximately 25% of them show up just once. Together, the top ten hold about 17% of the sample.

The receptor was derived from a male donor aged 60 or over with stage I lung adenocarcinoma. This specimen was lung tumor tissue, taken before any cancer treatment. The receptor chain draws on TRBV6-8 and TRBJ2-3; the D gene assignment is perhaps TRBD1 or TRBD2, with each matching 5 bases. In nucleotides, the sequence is TGTGCCAGCAGTGGGACCCTCGGCGCAGATACGCAGTATTTT. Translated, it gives CASSGTLGADTQYF.